This T cell receptor (delta chain) emerged from a study of γδ T cells in repeated Plasmodium falciparum infection. TCRdb reanalyzed the multiplex PCR reads using CATT. The profile shows under 60,000 delta-chain clones, 1.6% of them singletons. Flow sorting of PBMC yielded separate Vgamma9/Vdelta2+ and Vdelta2-negative gammadelta T cell populations for bulk repertoire analysis. With 3 bases clipped from V and 1 base from J, the junction kept 10 bases outside the gene matches. Germline V gene data show CDR1 as GEAIGNYY and CDR2 as EKD. The CDR3 covers 17 residues. The V call is TRDV2, the J call TRDJ1, with TRDD3 matching 10 bases. The J gene is not listed in TCRdb, so it was assigned here from a DNA match to germline. The material sequenced was gamma-delta T cells from blood. This sequence was found in a pool of human donors (malaria-infected and uninfected, not separated). As DNA, the CDR3 is TGTGCCTGTGACCGACTGACGAACTGGGGGATCACCGATAAACTCATCTTT. The encoded protein is CACDRLTNWGITDKLIF.